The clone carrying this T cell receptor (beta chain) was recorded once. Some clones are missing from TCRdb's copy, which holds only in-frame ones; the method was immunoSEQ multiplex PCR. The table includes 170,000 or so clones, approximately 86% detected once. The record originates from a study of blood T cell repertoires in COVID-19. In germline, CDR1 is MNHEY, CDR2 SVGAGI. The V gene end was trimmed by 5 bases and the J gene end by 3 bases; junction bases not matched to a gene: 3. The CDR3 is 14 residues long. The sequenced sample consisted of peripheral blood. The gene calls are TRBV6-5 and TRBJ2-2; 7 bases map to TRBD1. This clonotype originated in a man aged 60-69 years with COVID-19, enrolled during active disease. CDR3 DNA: TGTGCCAGCAGTAGGACAGGCCACACCGGGGAGCTGTTTTTT. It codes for CASSRTGHTGELFF.